This T cell receptor (beta chain) was retrieved from a study of T cell responses to AZD1222 COVID-19 vaccine. The protocol was immunoSEQ multiplex PCR, while the TCRdb copy is restricted to in-frame clones and leaves out a portion. The table shows around 130,000 clones, with roughly 93% occurring only once. V lost 4 bases, J lost 4 bases, and 5 bases lay in between. The CDR3 sequence is 12 residues long. Germline V gene data show CDR1 as LGHDT and CDR2 as YNNKEL (reference sequence). The receptor was derived from an adult in good health. This chain connects TRBV3-1 (or the pseudogene TRBV3-2) to TRBJ1-5; unclear D gene. Sample: peripheral blood, taken on day 0 of AZD1222 vaccination. CDR3 residues: CASSPPNQPQHF. Here the CDR3 DNA reads TGTGCCAGCAGCCCCCCTAATCAGCCCCAGCATTTT.